This T cell receptor beta chain was observed in a study of cytomegalovirus exposure and HLA in healthy donors. Background on the study: A prior analysis found fewer than 120 million unique TCR beta sequences from around 180 million T cells. HLA-typed donors were the source of some 85 million unique TCRs, which an early data release held. Among the 370 or so donors who were genotyped, around 77% fell in the genetic ancestry cluster that is associated with self-reported Caucasian donors.

The PCR had 60 Vbeta and 13 Jbeta primers. Only in-frame clones appear in the TCRdb table, and some are missing; sequencing was by immunoSEQ multiplex PCR. Of about 170,000 clones in the sample, 85% were seen once. About this clone itself: Its antigen is unknown.

Study-wide results and caveats: Analyses of presence and absence presupposed an approximately uniform sequencing depth across donors.

CDR3 size: 14 residues. CDR1 and CDR2 from the germline V gene are SGHVS and FNYEAQ. The germline V and J ends were trimmed by 2 bases and 2 bases, with 9 bases remaining between them. The source of this sequence is a man aged 30-40 years in good health and CMV-seropositive. The chain joins TRBV7-6 to TRBJ2-5; a weak D match, TRBD2 (6 bases). Material: PBMCs. CDR3 sequence reads: CASSLWEVQETQYF. Here the CDR3 DNA reads TGTGCCAGCAGCTTATGGGAGGTACAAGAGACCCAGTACTTC. The variable domain in full, completed from reference TRBV7-6 and TRBJ2-5, reads GAGVSQSPRYKVTKRGQDVALRCDPISGHVSLYWYRQALGQGPEFLTYFNYEAQQDKSGLPNDRFSAERPEGSISTLTIQRTEQRDSAMYRCASSLWEVQETQYFGPGTRLLVL.